Sequencing of this TCR beta chain was carried out in a study of control samples from healthy donors and cancer patients. Generated by immunoSEQ multiplex PCR, the TCRdb table keeps only in-frame clones and is missing some. This table has more than 60,000 clones, under 90% appearing once. This clone showed up just once. Germline lookup yields CDR1 LGHDT and CDR2 YNNKEL (reference sequence). Trimming took off 4 bases at V and 0 bases at J, with 16 bases between the two ends. The CDR3 is 18 residues long. The source material was PBMCs. The sequence was obtained from a woman aged 45-60 years with colorectal cancer. The chain links TRBV3-1 (or the pseudogene TRBV3-2) to TRBJ2-6; D may be TRBD2 (6 bases). The CDR3 loop is CASSPRDSRSSGANVLTF. The CDR3, as DNA: TGTGCCAGCAGCCCCCGGGACTCAAGAAGCTCTGGGGCCAACGTCCTGACTTTC.